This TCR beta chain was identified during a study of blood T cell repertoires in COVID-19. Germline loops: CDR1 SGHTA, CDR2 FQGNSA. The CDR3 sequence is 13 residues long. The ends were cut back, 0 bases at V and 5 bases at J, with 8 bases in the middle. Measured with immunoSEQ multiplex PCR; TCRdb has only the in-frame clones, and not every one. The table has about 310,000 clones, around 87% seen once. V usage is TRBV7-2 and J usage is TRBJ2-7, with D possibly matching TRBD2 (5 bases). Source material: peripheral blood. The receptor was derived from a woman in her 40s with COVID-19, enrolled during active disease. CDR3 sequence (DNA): TGTGCCAGCAGCTTAGCGCACGGGAACGAGCAGTACTTC. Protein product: CASSLAHGNEQYF.